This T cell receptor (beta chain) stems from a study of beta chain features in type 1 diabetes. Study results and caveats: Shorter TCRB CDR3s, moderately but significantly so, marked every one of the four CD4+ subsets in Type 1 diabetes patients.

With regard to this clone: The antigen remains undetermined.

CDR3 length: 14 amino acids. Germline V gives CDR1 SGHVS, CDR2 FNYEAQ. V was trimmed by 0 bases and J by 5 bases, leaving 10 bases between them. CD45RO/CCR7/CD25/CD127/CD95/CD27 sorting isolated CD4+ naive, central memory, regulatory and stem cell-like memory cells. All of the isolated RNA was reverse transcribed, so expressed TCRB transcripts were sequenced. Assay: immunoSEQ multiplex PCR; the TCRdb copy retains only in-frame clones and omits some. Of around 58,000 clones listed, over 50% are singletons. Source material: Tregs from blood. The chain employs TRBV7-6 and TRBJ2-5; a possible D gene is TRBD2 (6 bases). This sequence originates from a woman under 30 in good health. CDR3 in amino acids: CASSLAGGRETQYF. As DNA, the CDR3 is TGTGCCAGCAGCTTAGCGGGGGGAAGGGAGACCCAGTACTTC.